The sequence of this TCR beta chain was determined in a study of CD8 T cells in Susac syndrome. The CDR3 spans 15 residues. Germline V gene data show CDR1 as SGHTA and CDR2 as FQGNSA. Deletions cut 5 bases from V and 5 bases from J, with 18 bases between. Sequencing of TCR beta was performed on blood CD8+ T cells and on blood CD4+ T cells. The multiple sclerosis controls consisted of treatment-naive patients with relapsing-remitting disease, either stable or active. Negative isolation yielded CD8+ and CD4+ T cells; FACS enriched TEMRA cells. The RNA input was about 0.5 to 1 ug, and it was reverse transcribed with random hexamers. immunoSEQ multiplex PCR amplified TCR beta CDR3 across 54 Vbeta, 13 Jbeta. TCRdb recomputed calls from the immunoSEQ multiplex PCR reads with MiXCR, one row per CDR3 protein. The data hold about 160,000 distinct CDR3 sequences, with 94% observed a single time.

Source material: CD4+ T cells from PBMCs. This TCR derives from a human donor with multiple sclerosis. V and J are TRBV7-2 and TRBJ1-2; D uncertain. CDR3 sequence: CASSLNRNNAYGYTF. Here the CDR3 DNA reads TGTGCCAGCAGCCTAAACCGGAACAACGCGTATGGCTACACCTTC.